This T cell receptor (beta chain) was captured in a study of cytomegalovirus exposure and HLA in healthy donors. Study-wide results and limits: Reports described diagnosis of cytomegalovirus status by the classifier as highly specific and sensitive. Per published accounts, TCR beta sequences correctly predicted the HLA-A and HLA-B alleles of most subjects.

Vbeta (60) and Jbeta (13) primers were used in the PCR. The data were produced by immunoSEQ multiplex PCR, yet TCRdb's version contains in-frame clones alone and is incomplete. The sample has 210,000 or so clones; roughly 84% are singletons. Losses at the gene ends were 6 bases for V and 1 base for J; bases not matched to a gene: 4. This CDR3 has 15 amino acids. Germline V lookup: CDR1 MNHNS, CDR2 SASEGT. Details on this clone: Its antigen is unknown.

The genes are TRBV6-1 and TRBJ1-5; 9 nucleotides line up with TRBD1. The TCR comes from a boy aged 2 to 10 in good health and CMV-seronegative. The sample consisted of PBMCs. The DNA of the CDR3 is TGTGCCAGCAGACGACAGGGGGACAGCAATCAGCCCCAGCATTTT. Translated, it gives CASRRQGDSNQPQHF.